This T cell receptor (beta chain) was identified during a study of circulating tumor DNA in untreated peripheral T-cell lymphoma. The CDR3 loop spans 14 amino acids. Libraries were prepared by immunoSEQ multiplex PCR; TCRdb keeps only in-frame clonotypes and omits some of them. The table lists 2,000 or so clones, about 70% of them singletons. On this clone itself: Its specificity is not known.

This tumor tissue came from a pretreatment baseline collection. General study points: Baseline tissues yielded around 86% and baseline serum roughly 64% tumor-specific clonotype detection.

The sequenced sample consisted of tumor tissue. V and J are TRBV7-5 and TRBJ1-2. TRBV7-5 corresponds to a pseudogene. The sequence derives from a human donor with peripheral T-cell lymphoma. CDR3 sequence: CASSLGAVSYGYTF. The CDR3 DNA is TGTGCCAGCAGCCTGGGTGCGGTTAGTTATGGCTACACCTTC.